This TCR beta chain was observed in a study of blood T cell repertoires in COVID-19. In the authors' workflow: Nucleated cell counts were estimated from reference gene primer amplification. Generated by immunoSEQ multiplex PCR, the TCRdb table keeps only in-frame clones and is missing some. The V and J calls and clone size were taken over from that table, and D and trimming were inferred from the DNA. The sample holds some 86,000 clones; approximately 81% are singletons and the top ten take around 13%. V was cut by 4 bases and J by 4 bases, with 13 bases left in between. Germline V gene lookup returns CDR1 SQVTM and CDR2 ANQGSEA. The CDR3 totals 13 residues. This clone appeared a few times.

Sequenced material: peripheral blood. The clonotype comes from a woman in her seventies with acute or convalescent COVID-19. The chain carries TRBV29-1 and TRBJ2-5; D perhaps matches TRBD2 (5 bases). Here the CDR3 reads CSVAVRVAETQYF. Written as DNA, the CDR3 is TGCAGCGTTGCCGTGAGGGTTGCAGAGACCCAGTACTTC.